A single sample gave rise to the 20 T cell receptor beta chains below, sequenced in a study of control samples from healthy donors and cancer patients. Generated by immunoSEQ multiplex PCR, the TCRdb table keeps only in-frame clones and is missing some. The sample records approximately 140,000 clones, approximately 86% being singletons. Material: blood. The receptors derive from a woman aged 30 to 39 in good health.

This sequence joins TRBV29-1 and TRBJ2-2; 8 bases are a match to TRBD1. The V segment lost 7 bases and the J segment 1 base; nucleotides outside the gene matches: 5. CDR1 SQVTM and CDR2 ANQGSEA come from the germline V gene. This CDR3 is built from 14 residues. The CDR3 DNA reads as TGCAGCGCAACCGGGACAGGGAACACCGGGGAGCTGTTTTTT. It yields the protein CSATGTGNTGELFF.

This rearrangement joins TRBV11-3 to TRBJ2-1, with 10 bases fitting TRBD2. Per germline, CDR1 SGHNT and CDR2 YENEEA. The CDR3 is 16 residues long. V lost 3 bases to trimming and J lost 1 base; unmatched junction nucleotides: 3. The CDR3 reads CASSFRTSGSYNEQFF. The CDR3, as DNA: TGTGCCAGCAGCTTTCGGACTAGCGGATCCTACAATGAGCAGTTCTTC.

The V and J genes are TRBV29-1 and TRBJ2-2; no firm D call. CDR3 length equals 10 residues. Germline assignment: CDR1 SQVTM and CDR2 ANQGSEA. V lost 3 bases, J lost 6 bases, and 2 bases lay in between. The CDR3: CSVDSGELFF. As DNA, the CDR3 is TGCAGCGTTGACTCCGGGGAGCTGTTTTTT.

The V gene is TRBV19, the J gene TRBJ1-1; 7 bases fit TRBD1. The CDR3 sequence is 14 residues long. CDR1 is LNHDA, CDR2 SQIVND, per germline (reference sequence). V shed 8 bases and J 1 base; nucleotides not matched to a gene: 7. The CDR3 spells CASGIWTGNTEAFF. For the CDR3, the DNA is TGTGCCAGTGGAATATGGACAGGGAACACTGAAGCTTTCTTT.

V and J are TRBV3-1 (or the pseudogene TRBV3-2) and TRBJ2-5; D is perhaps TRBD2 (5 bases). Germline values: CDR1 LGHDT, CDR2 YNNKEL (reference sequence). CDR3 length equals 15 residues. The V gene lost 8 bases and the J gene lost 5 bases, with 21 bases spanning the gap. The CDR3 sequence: CASDRDRGVLETQYF. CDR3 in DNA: TGTGCCAGCGACCGAGATCGGGGTGTCTTGGAGACCCAGTACTTC.

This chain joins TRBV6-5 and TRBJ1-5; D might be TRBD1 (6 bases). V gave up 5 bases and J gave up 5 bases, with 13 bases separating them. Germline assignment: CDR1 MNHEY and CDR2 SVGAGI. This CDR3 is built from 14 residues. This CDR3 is CASSPSRGDQPQHF. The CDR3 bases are TGTGCCAGCAGTCCAAGCAGGGGCGATCAGCCCCAGCATTTT.

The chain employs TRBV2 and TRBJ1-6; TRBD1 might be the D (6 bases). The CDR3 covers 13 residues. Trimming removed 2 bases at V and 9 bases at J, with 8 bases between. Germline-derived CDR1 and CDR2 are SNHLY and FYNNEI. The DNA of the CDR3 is TGTGCCAGCAGTGAACAGGGGAGTTCACCCCTCCACTTT. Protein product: CASSEQGSSPLHF. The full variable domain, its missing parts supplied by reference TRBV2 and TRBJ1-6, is EPEVTQTPSHQVTQMGQEVILRCVPISNHLYFYWYRQILGQKVEFLVSFYNNEISEKSEIFDDQFSVERPDGSNFTLKIRSTKLEDSAMYFCASSEQGSSPLHFGNGTRLTVT.

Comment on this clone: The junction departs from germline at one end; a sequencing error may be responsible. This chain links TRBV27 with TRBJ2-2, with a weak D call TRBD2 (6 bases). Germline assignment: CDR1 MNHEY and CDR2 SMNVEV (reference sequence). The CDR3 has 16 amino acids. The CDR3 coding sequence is TGTGCCGGCAGTTCAACGTGGGACTCCTCCACCGGGGAGCTGTTTTTT. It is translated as CAGSSTWDSSTGELFF.

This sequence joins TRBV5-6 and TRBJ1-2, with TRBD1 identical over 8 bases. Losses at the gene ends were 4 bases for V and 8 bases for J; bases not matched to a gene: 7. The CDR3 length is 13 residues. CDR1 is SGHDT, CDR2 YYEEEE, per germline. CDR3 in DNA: TGTGCCAGCAGCCTGGACAGGGTGGGCGGCTACACCTTC. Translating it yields CASSLDRVGGYTF.

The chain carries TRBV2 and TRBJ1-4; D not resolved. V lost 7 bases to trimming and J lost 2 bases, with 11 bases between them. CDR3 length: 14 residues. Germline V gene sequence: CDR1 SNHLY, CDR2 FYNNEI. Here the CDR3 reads CASKSRVTNEKLFF. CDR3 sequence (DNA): TGTGCCAGCAAGTCCCGGGTGACTAATGAAAAACTGTTTTTT.

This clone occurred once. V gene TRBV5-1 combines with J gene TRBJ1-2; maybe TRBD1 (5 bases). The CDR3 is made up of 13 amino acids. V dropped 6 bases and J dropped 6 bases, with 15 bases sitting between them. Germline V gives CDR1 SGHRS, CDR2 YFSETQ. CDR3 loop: CASTLGREDGYTF. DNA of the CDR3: TGCGCCAGCACCCTGGGACGCGAGGATGGCTACACCTTC.

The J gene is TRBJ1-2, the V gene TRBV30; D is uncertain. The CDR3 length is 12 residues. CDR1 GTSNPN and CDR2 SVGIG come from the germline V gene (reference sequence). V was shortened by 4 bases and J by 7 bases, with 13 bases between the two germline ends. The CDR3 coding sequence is TGTGCCTGGACCCGACGGGATTTTGGCTACACCTTC. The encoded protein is CAWTRRDFGYTF.

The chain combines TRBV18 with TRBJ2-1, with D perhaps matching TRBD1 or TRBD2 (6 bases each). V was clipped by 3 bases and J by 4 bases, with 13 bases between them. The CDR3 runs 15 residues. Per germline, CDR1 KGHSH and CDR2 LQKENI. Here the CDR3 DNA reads TGTGCCAGCTCACCGGGGGCAGGGAGGTACAATGAGCAGTTCTTC. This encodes CASSPGAGRYNEQFF.

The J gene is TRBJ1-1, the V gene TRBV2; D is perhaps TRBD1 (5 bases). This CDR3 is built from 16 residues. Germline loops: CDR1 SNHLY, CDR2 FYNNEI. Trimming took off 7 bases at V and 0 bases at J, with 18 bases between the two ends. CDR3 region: CASTEGTFYMNTEAFF. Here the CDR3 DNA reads TGTGCCAGCACCGAGGGGACCTTTTATATGAACACTGAAGCTTTCTTT.

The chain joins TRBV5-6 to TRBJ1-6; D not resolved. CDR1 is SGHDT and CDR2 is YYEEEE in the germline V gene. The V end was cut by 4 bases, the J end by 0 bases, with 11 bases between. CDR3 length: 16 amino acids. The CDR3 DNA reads TGTGCCAGCAGCCCACTCAGGAGCTCCTATAATTCACCCCTCCACTTT. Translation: CASSPLRSSYNSPLHF.

The CDR3 DNA follows: TGTGCCAGTAGTCCCGGGACATCCCGCTACGAGCAGTACTTC. Translation gives CASSPGTSRYEQYF. This chain links TRBV19 with TRBJ2-7; tentative D call: TRBD1 (6 bases). From germline, CDR1 is LNHDA and CDR2 SQIVND (reference sequence). This CDR3 spans 14 amino acids. V was cut by 5 bases and J by 3 bases, with 14 bases left in between.

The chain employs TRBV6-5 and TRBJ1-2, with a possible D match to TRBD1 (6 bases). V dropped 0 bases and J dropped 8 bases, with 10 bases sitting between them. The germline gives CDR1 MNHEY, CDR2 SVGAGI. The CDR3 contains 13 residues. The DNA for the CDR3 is TGTGCCAGCAGTTACTCTGAGACAGGCGGCTACACCTTC. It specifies CASSYSETGGYTF.

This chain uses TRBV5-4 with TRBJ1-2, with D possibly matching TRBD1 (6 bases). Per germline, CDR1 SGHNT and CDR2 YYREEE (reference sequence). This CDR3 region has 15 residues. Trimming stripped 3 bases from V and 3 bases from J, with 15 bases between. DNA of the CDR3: TGTGCCAGCAGCTCACAGGGAAGTAAAGACTATGGCTACACCTTC. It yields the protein CASSSQGSKDYGYTF.

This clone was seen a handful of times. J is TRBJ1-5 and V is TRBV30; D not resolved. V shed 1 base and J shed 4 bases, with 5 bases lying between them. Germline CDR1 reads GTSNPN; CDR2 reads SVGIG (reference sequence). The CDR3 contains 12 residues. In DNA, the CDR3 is TGTGCCTGGAGTGGACAAAATCAGCCCCAGCATTTT. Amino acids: CAWSGQNQPQHF.

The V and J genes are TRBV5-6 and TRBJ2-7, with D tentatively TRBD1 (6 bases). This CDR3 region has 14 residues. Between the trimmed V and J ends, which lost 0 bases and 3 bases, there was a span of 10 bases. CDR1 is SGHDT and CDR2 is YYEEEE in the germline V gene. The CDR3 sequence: CASSLGTDSYEQYF. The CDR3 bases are TGTGCCAGCAGCTTGGGAACGGACAGCTACGAGCAGTACTTC.